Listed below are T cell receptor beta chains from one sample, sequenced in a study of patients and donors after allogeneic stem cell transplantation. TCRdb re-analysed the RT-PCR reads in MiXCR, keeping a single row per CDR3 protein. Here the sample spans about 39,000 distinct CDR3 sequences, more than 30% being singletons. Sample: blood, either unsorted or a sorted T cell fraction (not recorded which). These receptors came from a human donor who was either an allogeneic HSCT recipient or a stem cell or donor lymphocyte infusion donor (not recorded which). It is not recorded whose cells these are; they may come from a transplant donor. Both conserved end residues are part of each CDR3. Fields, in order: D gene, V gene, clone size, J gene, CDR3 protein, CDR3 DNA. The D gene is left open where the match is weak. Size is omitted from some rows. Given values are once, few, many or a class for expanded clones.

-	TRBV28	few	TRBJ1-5	CASSFVAAAGEGQPQHF	TGTGCCAGCAGTTTCGTGGCGGCGGCAGGGGAGGGTCAGCCCCAGCATTTT
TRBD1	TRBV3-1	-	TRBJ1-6	CASSLGTGDSPLHF	TGTGCCAGCAGCCTCGGGACAGGGGACTCACCCCTCCACTTT
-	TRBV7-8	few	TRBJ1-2	CASSQRTSGGYTF	TGTGCCAGCAGCCAACGGACTTCAGGGGGCTACACCTTC
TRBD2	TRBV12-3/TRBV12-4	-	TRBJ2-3	CASGVAGRADTQYF	TGTGCCAGCGGCGTAGCGGGCCGCGCAGATACGCAGTATTTT
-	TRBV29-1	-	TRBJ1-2	CSVEPPSNYGYTF	TGCAGCGTTGAACCCCCCTCTAACTATGGCTACACCTTC
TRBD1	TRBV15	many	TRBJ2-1	CATSRITGVGNEQFF	TGTGCCACCAGCAGAATTACAGGGGTGGGCAATGAGCAGTTCTTC
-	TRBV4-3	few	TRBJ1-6	CASSQDSGGTGSPLHF	TGCGCCAGCAGCCAAGATTCTGGTGGGACGGGGTCACCCCTCCACTTT
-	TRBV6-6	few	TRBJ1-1	CASSYSGGATEAFF	TGTGCCAGCAGTTACTCGGGAGGGGCCACTGAAGCTTTCTTT
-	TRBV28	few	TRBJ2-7	CASSFIQGYEQYF	TGTGCCAGCAGTTTTATCCAAGGGTACGAGCAGTACTTC
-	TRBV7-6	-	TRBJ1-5	CASSFVRGPNQPQHF	TGTGCCAGCAGCTTCGTGAGGGGACCCAATCAGCCCCAGCATTTT
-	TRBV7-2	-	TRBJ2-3	CASSLKGRGGFTDTQYF	TGTGCCAGCAGCTTAAAAGGGCGGGGCGGTTTCACAGATACGCAGTATTTT
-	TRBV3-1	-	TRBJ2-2	CASSQVRPGDTGELFF	TGTGCCAGCAGCCAAGTCAGACCGGGAGACACCGGGGAGCTGTTTTTT
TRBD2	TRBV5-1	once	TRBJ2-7	CASKLGTSGGSYEQYF	TGCGCCAGCAAGCTTGGGACTAGCGGGGGCTCCTACGAGCAGTACTTC
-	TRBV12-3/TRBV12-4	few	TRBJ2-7	CASSLARGEQYF	TGTGCCAGCAGCCTTGCTAGGGGCGAGCAGTACTTC
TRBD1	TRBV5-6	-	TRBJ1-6	CASSLEGTGRSPLHF	TGTGCCAGCAGCTTGGAAGGGACAGGACGATCACCCCTCCACTTT
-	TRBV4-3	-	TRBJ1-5	CASSHTTGPNQPQHF	TGCGCCAGCAGCCACACTACAGGCCCCAATCAGCCCCAGCATTTT
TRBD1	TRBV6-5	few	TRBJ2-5	CASRDSQETQYF	TGTGCCAGCCGGGACAGCCAAGAGACCCAGTACTTC
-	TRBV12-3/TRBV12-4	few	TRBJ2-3	CASSINRAADTQYF	TGTGCCAGCAGTATCAACCGGGCCGCGGATACGCAGTATTTT
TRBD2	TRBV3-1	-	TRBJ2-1	CASSHGLAGYNEQFF	TGTGCCAGCAGCCACGGACTAGCGGGTTACAATGAGCAGTTCTTC
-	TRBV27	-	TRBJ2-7	CASSFASEQYF	TGTGCCAGCAGTTTTGCGAGCGAGCAGTACTTC
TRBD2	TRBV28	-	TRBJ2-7	CASTAGGGMRYEQYF	TGTGCCAGCACCGCTGGGGGGGGGATGAGGTACGAGCAGTACTTC
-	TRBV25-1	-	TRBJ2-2	CASSGWAGRSTGELFF	TGTGCCAGCAGTGGATGGGCAGGGAGGTCCACCGGGGAGCTGTTTTTT
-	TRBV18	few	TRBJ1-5	CASSPRRHSNQPQHF	TGTGCCAGCTCACCAAGGCGGCATAGCAATCAGCCCCAGCATTTT
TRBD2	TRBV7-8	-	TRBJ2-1	CASSLVGFSGSNEQFF	TGTGCCAGCAGCTTAGTGGGGTTTAGCGGGAGCAATGAGCAGTTCTTC
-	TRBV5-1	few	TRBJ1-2	CASSSDYGYTF	TGCGCCAGCAGCTCAGACTATGGCTACACCTTC
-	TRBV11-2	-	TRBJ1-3	CASSLDYPAGNTIYF	TGTGCCAGCAGCTTAGACTACCCGGCTGGAAACACCATATATTTT
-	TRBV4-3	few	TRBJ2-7	CASSQDWPFPTYEQYF	TGCGCCAGCAGCCAAGATTGGCCCTTCCCCACCTACGAGCAGTACTTC
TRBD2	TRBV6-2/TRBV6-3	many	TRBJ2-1	CASSRRTSGSTYNEQFF	TGTGCCAGCAGCCGGAGGACTAGCGGATCCACCTACAATGAGCAGTTCTTC
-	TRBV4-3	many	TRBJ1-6	CASSQGTGYSPLHF	TGCGCCAGCAGCCAGGGGACGGGTTATTCACCCCTCCACTTT
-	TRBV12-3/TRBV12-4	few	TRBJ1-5	CASSPRSNQPQHF	TGTGCCAGCAGTCCCCGTAGCAATCAGCCCCAGCATTTT
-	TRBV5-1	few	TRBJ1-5	CASSPGLWSNQPQHF	TGCGCCAGCAGCCCAGGGTTGTGGAGCAATCAGCCCCAGCATTTT
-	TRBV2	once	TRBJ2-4	CASSEDGGSKNIQYF	TGTGCCAGCAGTGAAGATGGTGGGTCCAAAAACATTCAGTACTTC
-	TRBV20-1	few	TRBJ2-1	CSARDGSSYNEQFF	TGCAGTGCTAGAGATGGGAGCTCCTACAATGAGCAGTTCTTC
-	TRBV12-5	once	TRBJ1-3	CASSWEQGTGNTIYF	TGTGCTAGCTCTTGGGAGCAGGGCACCGGAAACACCATATATTTT
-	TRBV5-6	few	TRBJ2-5	CASSLGAGQETQYF	TGTGCCAGCAGCTTGGGGGCAGGTCAAGAGACCCAGTACTTC
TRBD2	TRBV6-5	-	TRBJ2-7	CASKPASGYYEQYF	TGTGCCAGCAAGCCTGCTAGCGGGTACTACGAGCAGTACTTC
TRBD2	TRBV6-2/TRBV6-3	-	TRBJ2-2	CASSFGTSRNTGELFF	TGTGCCAGCAGTTTCGGGACTAGCCGGAACACCGGGGAGCTGTTTTTT
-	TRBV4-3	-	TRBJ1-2	CASSRGENYGYTF	TGCGCCAGCAGCCGAGGGGAGAACTATGGCTACACCTTC
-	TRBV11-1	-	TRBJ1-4	CASSLARDGNEKLFF	TGTGCCAGCAGCTTAGCTCGGGACGGCAATGAAAAACTGTTTTTT
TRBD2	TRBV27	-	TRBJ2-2	CASSWGTSDGELFF	TGTGCCAGCAGTTGGGGGACTAGCGACGGGGAGCTGTTTTTT